Listed below are T cell receptor beta chains from one sample, sequenced in a study of blood T cells in healthy people across ages. Using its own MiXCR run on the 5' RACE reads, TCRdb lists one record per CDR3 protein. The profile shows approximately 1,100,000 distinct CDR3 sequences, 35% to 55% of them singletons. The sample comprised blood. These receptors were obtained from a woman aged 55-75 years in good health. The CDR3 runs from the conserved cysteine through the conserved F or W. The order of the fields is D gene, clone size, J gene, V gene, CDR3 protein, CDR3 DNA. The D gene is left open where the match is weak. Size values are once, few and many counts, or a class for expanded clones, and some rows have none.

d_gene: NA
abundance: NA
j_gene: TRBJ1-1
v_gene: TRBV27
CDR3aa: CASSLTGQWGTEAFF
CDR3nt: TGTGCCAGCAGTTTAACTGGACAGTGGGGCACTGAAGCTTTCTTT

d_gene: NA
abundance: few
j_gene: TRBJ1-6
v_gene: TRBV11-2
CDR3aa: CASSLSRVRSPLHF
CDR3nt: TGTGCCAGCAGCTTATCCAGGGTCCGGTCACCCCTCCACTTT

d_gene: NA
abundance: NA
j_gene: TRBJ1-2
v_gene: TRBV20-1
CDR3aa: CSAGVEVDGYTF
CDR3nt: TGCAGTGCTGGGGTCGAAGTCGATGGCTACACCTTC

d_gene: NA
abundance: few
j_gene: TRBJ1-2
v_gene: TRBV20-1
CDR3aa: CSARAAGLLGYTF
CDR3nt: TGCAGTGCTAGGGCCGCAGGGCTTCTAGGCTACACCTTC

d_gene: NA
abundance: few
j_gene: TRBJ1-6
v_gene: TRBV9
CDR3aa: CASSVGVRGNSPLHF
CDR3nt: TGTGCCAGCAGCGTAGGAGTGAGAGGGAATTCACCCCTCCACTTT

d_gene: TRBD2
abundance: NA
j_gene: TRBJ2-1
v_gene: TRBV2
CDR3aa: CASSVGTSGTNEQFF
CDR3nt: TGTGCCAGCAGTGTAGGAACTAGCGGGACCAATGAGCAGTTCTTC

d_gene: NA
abundance: NA
j_gene: TRBJ2-3
v_gene: TRBV24-1
CDR3aa: CATSDSRISRGDTQYF
CDR3nt: TGTGCCACCAGTGATAGCAGGATAAGTCGGGGAGATACGCAGTATTTT

d_gene: TRBD2
abundance: once
j_gene: TRBJ2-7
v_gene: TRBV7-3
CDR3aa: CASSPLGGRTYEQYF
CDR3nt: TGTGCCAGCAGCCCCCTAGGCGGGAGGACCTACGAGCAGTACTTC

d_gene: TRBD2
abundance: NA
j_gene: TRBJ2-5
v_gene: TRBV27
CDR3aa: CASSLRTSGGWDEQYF
CDR3nt: TGTGCCAGCAGTTTACGGACTAGCGGGGGGTGGGATGAGCAGTACTTC

d_gene: TRBD2
abundance: NA
j_gene: TRBJ2-7
v_gene: TRBV5-6
CDR3aa: CASSPGTSGTTYEQYF
CDR3nt: TGTGCCAGCAGTCCCGGGACTAGCGGTACTACCTACGAGCAGTACTTC

d_gene: NA
abundance: NA
j_gene: TRBJ2-4
v_gene: TRBV28
CDR3aa: CASSPLSGELSGKNSQYF
CDR3nt: TGTGCCAGCAGTCCACTCAGTGGCGAGTTGTCTGGCAAAAACAGTCAGTACTTC

d_gene: NA
abundance: many
j_gene: TRBJ2-7
v_gene: TRBV7-8
CDR3aa: CASSLADRVQYF
CDR3nt: TGTGCCAGCAGCTTAGCAGATAGGGTGCAGTACTTC

d_gene: NA
abundance: NA
j_gene: TRBJ1-1
v_gene: TRBV27
CDR3aa: CASSTRAATEAFF
CDR3nt: TGTGCCAGCAGTACCCGGGCTGCCACTGAAGCTTTCTTT

d_gene: NA
abundance: NA
j_gene: TRBJ2-7
v_gene: TRBV4-1
CDR3aa: CASSQDLVTDYNEQYF
CDR3nt: TGCGCCAGCAGCCAAGATTTAGTGACAGACTACAATGAGCAGTACTTC

d_gene: TRBD2
abundance: NA
j_gene: TRBJ2-7
v_gene: TRBV6-2/TRBV6-3
CDR3aa: CASSYRSRLAGGPSEQYF
CDR3nt: TGTGCCAGCAGTTACCGATCTAGACTAGCGGGAGGCCCCTCGGAGCAGTACTTC

d_gene: TRBD2
abundance: NA
j_gene: TRBJ2-7
v_gene: TRBV7-6
CDR3aa: CASSLAASGAGTYEQYF
CDR3nt: TGTGCCAGCAGCTTAGCCGCCTCAGGAGCGGGGACCTACGAGCAGTACTTC

d_gene: TRBD1
abundance: few
j_gene: TRBJ2-1
v_gene: TRBV20-1
CDR3aa: CSARGGTGVFDEQFF
CDR3nt: TGCAGTGCTAGGGGTGGTACAGGGGTTTTCGATGAGCAGTTCTTC

d_gene: NA
abundance: many
j_gene: TRBJ2-7
v_gene: TRBV25-1
CDR3aa: CASSEETYEQYF
CDR3nt: TGTGCCAGCAGTGAAGAAACCTACGAGCAGTACTTC

d_gene: TRBD1
abundance: many
j_gene: TRBJ2-6
v_gene: TRBV10-3
CDR3aa: CATTGTGVIRGANVLTF
CDR3nt: TGTGCCACCACCGGGACAGGGGTAATTCGTGGGGCCAACGTCCTGACTTTC

d_gene: TRBD1
abundance: NA
j_gene: TRBJ2-1
v_gene: TRBV7-8
CDR3aa: CASSSQELPGQGKNEQFF
CDR3nt: TGTGCCAGCAGCTCCCAAGAACTCCCGGGACAGGGGAAAAATGAGCAGTTCTTC

d_gene: TRBD2
abundance: once
j_gene: TRBJ2-1
v_gene: TRBV29-1
CDR3aa: CSAPGTSGRRGNEQFF
CDR3nt: TGCAGCGCTCCCGGGACTAGCGGGAGGAGAGGTAATGAGCAGTTCTTC

d_gene: NA
abundance: NA
j_gene: TRBJ2-4
v_gene: TRBV12-3/TRBV12-4
CDR3aa: CASSYQDKDKNIQYF
CDR3nt: TGTGCCAGCAGTTACCAGGACAAGGACAAAAACATTCAGTACTTC

d_gene: NA
abundance: NA
j_gene: TRBJ1-4
v_gene: TRBV5-5
CDR3aa: CASSLAEEKLFF
CDR3nt: TGTGCCAGCAGCTTGGCGGAGGAAAAACTGTTTTTT

d_gene: TRBD2
abundance: few
j_gene: TRBJ2-1
v_gene: TRBV7-9
CDR3aa: CASSSGLAGGRDEQFF
CDR3nt: TGTGCCAGCAGCTCCGGGCTAGCGGGAGGCCGGGATGAGCAGTTCTTC

d_gene: TRBD2
abundance: NA
j_gene: TRBJ2-5
v_gene: TRBV2
CDR3aa: CASSDGTSGRNEQYF
CDR3nt: TGTGCCAGCAGTGACGGGACTAGCGGTAGGAATGAGCAGTACTTC

d_gene: TRBD1
abundance: NA
j_gene: TRBJ2-5
v_gene: TRBV10-3
CDR3aa: CAISHGTGSGETQYF
CDR3nt: TGTGCCATCAGTCACGGGACAGGGAGTGGCGAGACCCAGTACTTC

d_gene: NA
abundance: NA
j_gene: TRBJ2-3
v_gene: TRBV7-2
CDR3aa: CASSLGHQTDTQYF
CDR3nt: TGTGCCAGCAGCTTAGGACACCAGACAGATACGCAGTATTTT

d_gene: TRBD2
abundance: NA
j_gene: TRBJ2-1
v_gene: TRBV12-3/TRBV12-4
CDR3aa: CANLTSGYSDEQFF
CDR3nt: TGTGCCAACCTGACTAGCGGGTATTCGGATGAGCAGTTCTTC

d_gene: TRBD2
abundance: NA
j_gene: TRBJ2-3
v_gene: TRBV7-3
CDR3aa: CASSWTSASTDTPYF
CDR3nt: TGTGCCAGCAGCTGGACTAGCGCTAGCACAGATACGCCGTATTTT

d_gene: NA
abundance: NA
j_gene: TRBJ2-5
v_gene: TRBV7-2
CDR3aa: CASSLVKLAKETQYF
CDR3nt: TGTGCCAGCAGCTTAGTGAAGCTAGCAAAGGAGACCCAGTACTTC

d_gene: TRBD2
abundance: NA
j_gene: TRBJ2-3
v_gene: TRBV9
CDR3aa: CASSLLAGVKDTQYF
CDR3nt: TGTGCCAGCAGTCTTCTAGCGGGAGTTAAAGATACGCAGTATTTT

d_gene: NA
abundance: NA
j_gene: TRBJ2-7
v_gene: TRBV20-1
CDR3aa: CSAPGLSGTYNEQYF
CDR3nt: TGCAGTGCTCCGGGTCTCAGCGGTACCTACAATGAGCAGTACTTC

d_gene: TRBD2
abundance: NA
j_gene: TRBJ2-7
v_gene: TRBV7-2
CDR3aa: CASSFTGLAAYEQYF
CDR3nt: TGTGCCAGCAGCTTTACAGGACTAGCGGCCTACGAGCAGTACTTC

d_gene: TRBD2
abundance: few
j_gene: TRBJ2-3
v_gene: TRBV27
CDR3aa: CASSNPGGGKGTQYF
CDR3nt: TGTGCCAGCAGCAACCCGGGAGGGGGGAAGGGTACGCAGTATTTT

d_gene: TRBD2
abundance: NA
j_gene: TRBJ2-7
v_gene: TRBV30
CDR3aa: CAWSSLAGRADNEQYF
CDR3nt: TGTGCCTGGAGTTCTTTAGCCGGGAGGGCCGACAATGAGCAGTACTTC

d_gene: TRBD1
abundance: few
j_gene: TRBJ1-2
v_gene: TRBV28
CDR3aa: CASSSLRDRGPRYGYTF
CDR3nt: TGTGCCAGCAGTTCTCTCCGGGACAGGGGGCCCCGCTATGGCTACACCTTC

d_gene: NA
abundance: NA
j_gene: TRBJ2-7
v_gene: TRBV28
CDR3aa: CASNAPGPNSYEQYF
CDR3nt: TGTGCCAGCAACGCCCCGGGGCCAAACTCCTACGAGCAGTACTTC

d_gene: NA
abundance: NA
j_gene: TRBJ2-5
v_gene: TRBV12-5
CDR3aa: CASGLEAGETQYF
CDR3nt: TGTGCTAGTGGTTTGGAGGCAGGAGAGACCCAGTACTTC

d_gene: NA
abundance: NA
j_gene: TRBJ2-1
v_gene: TRBV9
CDR3aa: CASSVAGKVSSREQFF
CDR3nt: TGTGCCAGCAGCGTAGCGGGAAAGGTATCGTCGAGGGAGCAGTTCTTC

d_gene: NA
abundance: NA
j_gene: TRBJ1-5
v_gene: TRBV4-3
CDR3aa: CASSQRRAQLEHF
CDR3nt: TGCGCCAGCAGCCAAAGACGGGCCCAGCTAGAGCATTTT

d_gene: TRBD1
abundance: NA
j_gene: TRBJ1-1
v_gene: TRBV6-1
CDR3aa: CASTTGVWRSPNTEAFF
CDR3nt: TGTGCCAGCACCACAGGGGTCTGGCGTTCTCCGAACACTGAAGCTTTCTTT

d_gene: TRBD1
abundance: few
j_gene: TRBJ2-3
v_gene: TRBV12-3/TRBV12-4
CDR3aa: CASSLHRGAPRGTDTQYF
CDR3nt: TGTGCCAGCAGTTTACACAGGGGGGCGCCGCGTGGAACAGATACGCAGTATTTT

d_gene: NA
abundance: NA
j_gene: TRBJ2-3
v_gene: TRBV11-2
CDR3aa: CASSLEAARDTQYF
CDR3nt: TGTGCCAGCAGCTTAGAGGCCGCCAGAGATACGCAGTATTTT

d_gene: NA
abundance: few
j_gene: TRBJ2-5
v_gene: TRBV5-1
CDR3aa: CASSADRQETQYF
CDR3nt: TGCGCCAGCAGCGCTGACAGGCAAGAGACCCAGTACTTC